The present T cell receptor (beta chain) was sequenced within a study of monozygotic twins with inflammatory bowel disease. Whole-study results and caveats: Fewer clonotypes were shared with others by IBD patients than by healthy twins, especially with disease activity. There were differing immunosuppressive treatments, which may have added variability to patient repertoires.

The CDR3 covers 13 residues. CDR1 and CDR2 from the germline V gene are SQVTM and ANQGSEA. On this clonotype itself: Its antigen remains unknown.

TCRdb reanalyzed the 5' RACE reads and collapses them to one entry per CDR3 protein, without DNA. There are 150,000 to 200,000 distinct CDR3 sequences in the sample, with approximately 3% held by the top ten. Blood samples of around 2.5 ml were drawn from every donor. The total RNA came straight from whole blood, and T cells were not sorted beforehand. The clonotype comes from a human donor with ulcerative colitis or Crohn's disease, or a healthy co-twin of an affected twin (not recorded which). Material for sequencing was blood. The rearrangement joins TRBV29-1 to TRBJ2-7. CDR3 sequence reads: CSVTLDAIYEQYF.